The 12 T cell receptor beta chains below come from one sample, sequenced in a study of blood T cells in healthy people across ages. It was with a sample-barcoded 5' primer and a J-beta primer mix that a second PCR of roughly 7 to 12 cycles was run. TCRdb independently ran MiXCR on the 5' RACE reads; one entry per CDR3 protein. The repertoire holds 650,000 to 700,000 distinct CDR3 sequences, with roughly half as singletons. Sequencing used blood. The receptors originated from a woman of 80 years or more in good health.

The chain carries TRBV3-1 and TRBJ2-1, with D hard to call. Trimming stripped 8 bases from V and 9 bases from J, with 11 bases between. CDR1 and CDR2 from the germline V gene are LGHDT and YNNKEL (reference sequence). This CDR3 spans 11 amino acids. In nucleotides, the CDR3 is TGTGCCAGCTGTATCGGTTCTGAGCAGTTCTTC. This translates into CASCIGSEQFF.

The CDR3, as DNA: TGTGCCAGCACTAAAGAGGGACAGGGCTGTGAAAAACTGTTTTTT. It encodes CASTKEGQGCEKLFF. The genes are TRBV21-1 and TRBJ1-4; the tabulated D call, TRBD1, remains unverified against the DNA. TRBV21-1 is a known pseudogene. This CDR3 contains 15 residues.

There are a few counts of this clonotype. One end of the junction fails to match germline, which may point to a read error. This chain links TRBV18 with TRBJ2-1; 7 positions agree with TRBD1. Germline values: CDR1 KGHSH, CDR2 LQKENI. The CDR3 runs 13 residues. The CDR3 region has the DNA TGTGCCAGCTCAGATAACAGGGGCAATGGGCAGTTCTTC. Amino acids: CASSDNRGNGQFF.

This chain's CDR3 is CASTTGEGSGYGNQPQHF. The CDR3, as DNA: TGTGCCAGCACCACGGGGGAGGGTTCGGGTTATGGCAATCAGCCCCAGCATTTT. The V and J genes are TRBV12-3 or TRBV12-4 and TRBJ1-5, with D tentatively TRBD1 (5 bases). Deletions cut 7 bases from V and 2 bases from J, with 24 bases between. This CDR3 contains 18 residues.

The J gene is TRBJ2-5, the V gene TRBV28; TRBD1 agrees at 7 bases. Losses at the gene ends were 6 bases for V and 0 bases for J; bases not matched to a gene: 4. CDR1 and CDR2 from the germline V gene are MDHEN and SYDVKM. The CDR3 covers 14 residues. CDR3 sequence (DNA): TGTGCCAGCAGGCCCGGGACAGACCAAGAGACCCAGTACTTC. The encoded protein is CASRPGTDQETQYF.

The chain uses TRBV12-3 or TRBV12-4 and TRBJ2-6; possibly TRBD2 for D (5 bases). V dropped 7 bases and J dropped 3 bases, with 13 bases sitting between them. The CDR3 spans 15 residues. Here the CDR3 reads CASTRGVLGANVLTF. CDR3 in DNA: TGTGCCAGCACCCGGGGAGTCCTTGGGGCCAACGTCCTGACTTTC.

This chain uses TRBV12-3 or TRBV12-4 with TRBJ1-1; D may be TRBD1 (5 bases). The CDR3 is 14 amino acids. Trimming shortened V by 4 bases and J by 6 bases, and 15 bases separated the two germline ends. This CDR3 reads CASSSSGGGSEAFF. DNA of the CDR3: TGTGCCAGCAGTTCCTCGGGGGGGGGATCTGAAGCTTTCTTT.

Remarks on this clonotype: Since a much larger clone is just one base distant, this may be a read error. J is TRBJ2-1 and V is TRBV5-1; weak D call: TRBD2 (5 bases). V lost 4 bases to trimming and J lost 9 bases, with 17 bases between them. This CDR3 is 14 amino acids long. Germline V CDR1 and CDR2: SGHRS, YFSETQ. The CDR3 protein is CASSVLSGESEQFF. CDR3 in DNA: TGCGCCAGCAGCGTCCTAAGCGGAGAAAGTGAGCAGTTCTTC.

The chain is built from TRBV13 and TRBJ2-1, with a possible D match to TRBD2 (6 bases). The length of the CDR3 is 13 residues. Between the trimmed V and J ends, which lost 0 bases and 9 bases, there was a span of 9 bases. In germline, CDR1 is PRHDT, CDR2 FYEKMQ (reference sequence). The CDR3 is CASSLGVGGEQFF. The DNA for the CDR3 is TGTGCCAGCAGCTTAGGGGTCGGGGGTGAGCAGTTCTTC.

V and J are TRBV29-1 and TRBJ2-5; perhaps TRBD1 as D (6 bases). The DNA end lines up better with TRBJ2-7; the J call may be wrong. Germline V gene lookup returns CDR1 SQVTM and CDR2 ANQGSEA. The CDR3 has 15 residues. CDR3: CSVERLDSQTYEQYF. DNA of the CDR3: TGCAGCGTTGAACGTTTGGACAGTCAAACCTACGAGCAGTACTTC.

The chain has TRBV15 and TRBJ2-5; D is unresolved. The J call may be mistaken, given a closer DNA end match to TRBJ2-7. The CDR3 length is 14 residues. CDR1 and CDR2 (germline): LNHNV, YYDKDF (reference sequence). This CDR3 reads CATSRPPLLDEQYF. For the CDR3, the DNA is TGTGCCACCAGCAGGCCCCCCCTGCTCGACGAGCAGTACTTC.

The gene calls are TRBV3-1 and TRBJ2-1, with TRBD2 matching 8 bases. The CDR3 extends over 16 amino acids. The V segment lost 8 bases and the J segment 0 bases; nucleotides outside the gene matches: 9. CDR1 and CDR2 (germline): LGHDT, YNNKEL (reference sequence). The CDR3 DNA reads TGTGCCAGCGACGGGGGGGCACCCAGCTCCTACAATGAGCAGTTCTTC. Its protein is CASDGGAPSSYNEQFF.